These T cell receptor beta chains were read from a single sample in a study of T cells in Graves' hyperthyroidism and ophthalmopathy. TCRdb reprocessed the multiplex PCR reads with MiXCR, giving one entry per CDR3 protein. The table lists approximately 420,000 distinct CDR3 sequences, around 15% of them singletons. The sample consisted of blood. These receptors came from a woman aged 18-29 years with Graves' hyperthyroidism. Both conserved end residues are part of each CDR3. Fields, in order: V gene, clone size, D gene, J gene, CDR3 protein, CDR3 DNA. A D gene is named only where the DNA matches it firmly. Size is omitted from some rows. Given values are once, few, many or a class for expanded clones.

V: TRBV28; size: many; D: .; J: TRBJ2-6; CDR3: CASSSIGNPGSGANVLTF; DNA: TGTGCCAGCAGTTCGATAGGGAATCCGGGGTCTGGGGCCAACGTCCTGACTTTC
V: TRBV6-1; size: many; D: .; J: TRBJ1-4; CDR3: CASSYQRGKLFF; DNA: TGTGCCAGCAGTTACCAACGGGGAAAACTGTTTTTT
V: TRBV10-3; size: .; D: .; J: TRBJ1-1; CDR3: CAISESPGPDTEAFF; DNA: TGTGCCATCAGTGAGTCGCCCGGACCGGACACTGAAGCTTTCTTT
V: TRBV20-1; size: .; D: TRBD1; J: TRBJ1-6; CDR3: CSAREADRAYNSPLHF; DNA: TGCAGTGCTAGAGAGGCGGACAGGGCCTATAATTCACCCCTCCACTTT
V: TRBV5-5; size: few; D: .; J: TRBJ1-1; CDR3: CASSLVGGRNTEAFF; DNA: TGTGCCAGCAGCTTGGTGGGGGGGCGGAACACTGAAGCTTTCTTT
V: TRBV9; size: .; D: .; J: TRBJ1-2; CDR3: CASSDSKVGYTF; DNA: TGTGCCAGCAGCGACAGCAAGGTCGGCTACACCTTC
V: TRBV6-7; size: many; D: .; J: TRBJ2-7; CDR3: CASSYSKRTTYEQYF; DNA: TGTGCCAGCAGTTACTCGAAGAGAACCACCTACGAGCAGTACTTC
V: TRBV28; size: .; D: .; J: TRBJ2-2; CDR3: CASDSGNTGELFF; DNA: TGTGCCAGCGACAGCGGGAACACCGGGGAGCTGTTTTTT
V: TRBV10-3; size: few; D: .; J: TRBJ2-1; CDR3: CAISEGNYNEQFF; DNA: TGTGCCATCAGTGAGGGGAACTACAATGAGCAGTTCTTC
V: TRBV2; size: many; D: .; J: TRBJ2-5; CDR3: CASSGAQETQYF; DNA: TGTGCCAGCAGTGGGGCACAAGAGACCCAGTACTTC
V: TRBV6-1; size: many; D: TRBD1; J: TRBJ1-2; CDR3: CASREGQGPPSNYGYTF; DNA: TGTGCCAGCAGGGAGGGACAGGGCCCTCCGTCTAACTATGGCTACACCTTC
V: TRBV7-2; size: few; D: .; J: TRBJ1-6; CDR3: CASSPGHNADSPLHF; DNA: TGTGCCAGCAGCCCAGGACATAACGCAGATTCACCCCTCCACTTT
V: TRBV28; size: .; D: TRBD1; J: TRBJ2-7; CDR3: CASEGQGFNYEQYF; DNA: TGTGCCAGCGAGGGACAGGGTTTTAACTACGAGCAGTACTTC
V: TRBV27; size: many; D: .; J: TRBJ1-4; CDR3: CASSSGEKLFF; DNA: TGTGCCAGCAGCTCAGGCGAAAAACTGTTTTTT
V: TRBV5-1; size: .; D: TRBD2; J: TRBJ2-7; CDR3: CASSLSFPSGFTYEQYF; DNA: TGCGCCAGCAGCTTGAGTTTCCCTAGCGGATTCACCTACGAGCAGTACTTC
V: TRBV28; size: .; D: .; J: TRBJ1-2; CDR3: CASSFLQVYTF; DNA: TGTGCCAGCAGTTTCCTACAGGTCTACACCTTC
V: TRBV5-1; size: .; D: TRBD2; J: TRBJ2-5; CDR3: CASSPGTSASRGDF; DNA: TGCGCCAGCAGCCCCGGGACTAGCGCCTCCCGGGGGGACTTC
V: TRBV7-7; size: few; D: TRBD2; J: TRBJ2-5; CDR3: CASSLARSGSETQYF; DNA: TGTGCTAGCAGCTTAGCGCGAAGCGGGAGTGAGACCCAGTACTTC
V: TRBV30; size: many; D: .; J: TRBJ1-1; CDR3: CAWSLGDVEAFF; DNA: TGTGCCTGGAGTTTAGGGGACGTTGAAGCTTTCTTT
V: TRBV3-1; size: few; D: TRBD1; J: TRBJ2-3; CDR3: CASSQVGTGGAGDPTDTQYF; DNA: TGTGCCAGCAGCCAAGTTGGGACAGGGGGCGCCGGGGACCCCACAGATACGCAGTATTTT
V: TRBV20-1; size: .; D: TRBD1; J: TRBJ1-5; CDR3: CSAITGAFGQPQHF; DNA: TGCAGTGCAATAACAGGGGCTTTCGGTCAGCCCCAGCATTTT
V: TRBV10-1; size: few; D: TRBD2; J: TRBJ2-1; CDR3: CASSDSGILYNEQFF; DNA: TGCGCCAGCAGTGATAGCGGGATTCTATACAATGAGCAGTTCTTC
V: TRBV24-1; size: few; D: .; J: TRBJ2-3; CDR3: CAASPRAGITDTQYF; DNA: TGTGCCGCCAGCCCCCGAGCCGGGATAACAGATACGCAGTATTTT
V: TRBV28; size: many; D: .; J: TRBJ1-1; CDR3: CASSSGGTEAFF; DNA: TGTGCCAGCAGTTCAGGCGGCACTGAAGCTTTCTTT
V: TRBV11-2; size: many; D: .; J: TRBJ1-1; CDR3: CASSLVQEVAPEAFF; DNA: TGTGCCAGCAGCTTAGTCCAGGAGGTGGCCCCTGAAGCTTTCTTT
V: TRBV5-6; size: many; D: .; J: TRBJ2-7; CDR3: CASSFTSSGILYEQYF; DNA: TGTGCCAGCAGCTTTACCTCCTCAGGGATTCTCTACGAGCAGTACTTC
V: TRBV5-1; size: few; D: TRBD1; J: TRBJ2-1; CDR3: CASSYAPGQSYNEQFF; DNA: TGCGCCAGCAGCTATGCGCCGGGACAGTCCTACAATGAGCAGTTCTTC
V: TRBV6-1; size: few; D: .; J: TRBJ1-1; CDR3: CASSRWGIWGAFF; DNA: TGTGCCAGCAGCCGGTGGGGGATCTGGGGAGCTTTCTTT